These 7 T cell receptor beta chains were sequenced from one sample in a study of tumor-infiltrating lymphocytes in localized non-small cell lung cancer. Libraries were prepared by immunoSEQ multiplex PCR; TCRdb keeps only in-frame clonotypes and omits some of them. Of around 13,000 clones in the sample, roughly 70% are singletons; the top ten hold almost 9.5%. What was sequenced was lung tumor tissue. The receptors stem from a human donor with non-small cell lung cancer.

This clone is medium-sized (0.01 to 0.1%) by share. The rearrangement joins TRBV19 to TRBJ1-1; D is possibly TRBD1 (5 bases). Per the germline V gene, CDR1 is LNHDA and CDR2 is SQIVND (reference sequence). The ends were cut back, 4 bases at V and 3 bases at J, with 12 bases in the middle. This CDR3 contains 14 residues. CDR3 bases: TGTGCCAGTAGTACTCGGGGGGGAGACACTGAAGCTTTCTTT. This codes for CASSTRGGDTEAFF.

The chain combines TRBV4-2 with TRBJ1-5; 8 bases are a match to TRBD1. V shed 4 bases, J shed 1 base, and the junction held 6 bases outside the gene matches. The CDR3 runs to 16 residues. The germline V gene encodes CDR1 LGHNA and CDR2 YNFKEQ. The CDR3 sequence is CASSLTGGVSNQPQHF. CDR3 coding DNA: TGTGCCAGCAGCCTTACAGGGGGTGTAAGCAATCAGCCCCAGCATTTT.

V and J are TRBV29-1 and TRBJ2-7, with D maybe TRBD2 (7 bases). The germline CDR1 and CDR2 sequences are SQVTM and ANQGSEA. The CDR3 length is 13 residues. This CDR3 reads CSEGEGTHYEQYF. DNA for the CDR3: TGCAGTGAGGGGGAGGGAACCCACTACGAGCAGTACTTC.

This sequence joins TRBV6-5 and TRBJ1-4; D might be TRBD1 (6 bases). The CDR3 is made up of 15 amino acids. The V end was cut by 6 bases, the J end by 8 bases, with 19 bases between. The germline CDR1 and CDR2 sequences are MNHEY and SVGAGI. CDR3 nucleotide sequence: TGTGCCAGCAGGGAACAGGGCGTTCGGGGCGAAAAACTGTTTTTT. This codes for CASREQGVRGEKLFF.

This clone occurred once. This chain connects TRBV5-1 to TRBJ2-7; 9 bases agree with TRBD1. Trimming cost V 4 bases and J 3 bases; bases outside gene matches: 5. The germline CDR1 and CDR2 sequences are SGHRS and YFSETQ. This CDR3 spans 14 amino acids. CDR3 protein: CASSRTGESYEQYF. The CDR3 DNA reads TGCGCCAGCAGCAGGACAGGGGAAAGCTACGAGCAGTACTTC. The variable domain in full, with the rest retrieved from reference TRBV5-1 and TRBJ2-7, is KAGVTQTPRYLIKTRGQQVTLSCSPISGHRSVSWYQQTPGQGLQFLFEYFSETQRNKGNFPGRFSGRQFSNSRSEMNVSTLELGDSALYLCASSRTGESYEQYFGPGTRLTVT.

The V and J genes are TRBV18 and TRBJ1-6; no definite D call. This CDR3 is built from 17 residues. V lost 2 bases to trimming and J lost 0 bases, with 11 bases between them. Germline CDR1 reads KGHSH; CDR2 reads LQKENI. CDR3 loop: CASSPATRSSYNSPLHF. Here the CDR3 DNA reads TGTGCCAGCTCACCAGCGACAAGAAGCTCCTATAATTCACCCCTCCACTTT.

This clone was observed a handful of times. The V call is TRBV6-5, the J call TRBJ2-5, with TRBD2 as a possible D gene (5 bases). Trimming stripped 6 bases from V and 2 bases from J, with 13 bases between. From germline, CDR1 is MNHEY and CDR2 SVGAGI. This CDR3 contains 14 residues. CDR3 loop: CASSREPTQETQYF. CDR3 bases: TGTGCCAGCAGCCGGGAACCAACTCAAGAGACCCAGTACTTC.